What follows are 27 T cell receptor beta chains derived from one specimen sequenced in a study of T-cell reconstitution after alpha-beta-depleted transplantation in children. Molecular barcoding with unique molecular identifiers was used for the TCRbeta library. TCRdb reprocessed the PCR reads via MiXCR and lists one record per CDR3 protein. In the table there are 350,000 to 400,000 distinct CDR3 sequences, roughly 20% of which are singletons. Sequencing was performed on PBMCs from the stem cell graft donor, taken from the stem cell graft. The receptors originated from a human donor who donated a stem cell graft to a child with acute myeloid leukemia.

This clonotype was recorded a few times. The chain combines TRBV7-8 with TRBJ2-5, with D perhaps given as TRBD1 or TRBD2 (7 bases each). Germline CDR1 and CDR2: SGHVS and FQNEAQ. The CDR3 length is 16 residues. V dropped 1 base and J dropped 7 bases, with 19 bases sitting between them. CDR3 protein: CASSLGAGQITRTQYF. In nucleotides, the CDR3 is TGTGCCAGCAGCTTAGGAGCGGGACAGATAACCAGGACCCAGTACTTC.

This rearrangement joins TRBV18 to TRBJ2-3, with 8 bases fitting TRBD1. V shed 6 bases, J shed 0 bases, and the junction held 5 bases outside the gene matches. The CDR3 length is 15 residues. Looked up from germline, CDR1 is KGHSH and CDR2 is LQKENI. CDR3 bases: TGTGCCAGCTCGCCGCGACAGGGGAGCACAGATACGCAGTATTTT. Encoded protein: CASSPRQGSTDTQYF.

At least ten counts were recorded for this clonotype. The CDR3 here is CSVARRVNEKLFF. CDR3 nucleotide sequence: TGCAGCGTTGCGAGGAGGGTCAACGAAAAACTGTTTTTT. The gene calls are TRBV29-1 and TRBJ1-4; D ambiguous. Germline assignment: CDR1 SQVTM and CDR2 ANQGSEA. The CDR3 has 13 residues. Between the trimmed V and J ends, which lost 4 bases and 8 bases, there was a span of 14 bases.

This clonotype has a single count. This chain connects TRBV28 to TRBJ2-7; D is unresolved. Germline V gene lookup returns CDR1 MDHEN and CDR2 SYDVKM. Trimming removed 1 base from V and 4 bases from J, with 11 bases in between. The CDR3 length is 14 residues. The CDR3 is CASSLFVGMYEQYF. CDR3 sequence (DNA): TGTGCCAGCAGTTTATTTGTTGGAATGTACGAGCAGTACTTC.

The chain employs TRBV28 and TRBJ2-3; 11 bases are a match to TRBD2. In germline, CDR1 is MDHEN, CDR2 SYDVKM. This CDR3 comprises 17 residues. Trimming cost V 3 bases and J 3 bases; bases outside gene matches: 8. CDR3 loop: CASSFPSRTSGTDTQYF. The CDR3 region has the DNA TGTGCCAGCAGTTTCCCATCCCGGACTAGCGGGACAGATACGCAGTATTTT.

The chain is built from TRBV27 and TRBJ2-3; 8 bases agree with TRBD2. Trimming at V came to 5 bases and at J to 3 bases, leaving 7 bases not matched to a gene. The CDR3 sequence is 15 residues long. Germline-derived CDR1 and CDR2 are MNHEY and SMNVEV (reference sequence). This CDR3 reads CASSPGAGGTDTQYF. As DNA, the CDR3 is TGTGCCAGCAGTCCAGGGGCGGGAGGAACAGATACGCAGTATTTT.

This clonotype came up many times. The rearrangement links TRBV29-1 to TRBJ2-7; 7 bases map to TRBD1. CDR1 and CDR2 from the germline V gene are SQVTM and ANQGSEA. V dropped 1 base and J dropped 2; count of bases not matched to a gene: 8. The CDR3 spans 15 residues. CDR3 amino acids: CSVEGGRDSTYEQYF. CDR3 bases: TGCAGCGTTGAAGGCGGCCGGGACAGTACCTACGAGCAGTACTTC.

This clonotype was seen ten or more times. The chain employs TRBV20-1 and TRBJ2-3; 11 bases align to TRBD2. Germline V gene sequence: CDR1 DFQATT, CDR2 SNEGSKA (reference sequence). The CDR3 sequence is 15 residues long. The CDR3 DNA reads TGCAGCTCATTAACTAGCGGGAGTGGGGCAGATACGCAGTATTTT. Translating gives CSSLTSGSGADTQYF.

This clonotype was picked up a small number of times. The chain employs TRBV12-3 or TRBV12-4 and TRBJ2-1; 7 bases are a match to TRBD1. The CDR3 length is 14 residues. V gave up 10 bases and J gave up 3 bases; unmatched junction bases: 9. The CDR3 DNA follows: TGTGCCACCCGACGGACAGGTATCTACAATGAGCAGTTCTTC. This encodes CATRRTGIYNEQFF.

The chain uses TRBV20-1 and TRBJ2-3, with 11 bases fitting TRBD2. After removal of 6 bases from V and 4 bases from J, the junction contained 12 bases not matched to a gene. The CDR3 extends over 16 amino acids. In germline, CDR1 is DFQATT, CDR2 SNEGSKA (reference sequence). The CDR3 coding sequence is TGCAGTGCCGCTGGGGGTAGCGGGAGGGACCCAGATACGCAGTATTTT. Protein: CSAAGGSGRDPDTQYF.

This clonotype was counted a few times. The chain recombines TRBV7-9 with TRBJ1-1; D might be TRBD1 (6 bases). The CDR3 totals 13 residues. The germline CDR1 and CDR2 sequences are SEHNR and FQNEAQ (reference sequence). Trimming shortened V by 7 bases and J by 1 base, and 10 bases separated the two germline ends. CDR3 residues: CASTLTGNTEAFF. The CDR3 nucleotides read TGTGCCAGCACCCTGACAGGGAACACTGAAGCTTTCTTT.

This clonotype was seen only a few times. The rearrangement joins TRBV5-6 to TRBJ2-7; 9 bases are a match to TRBD1. The CDR3 sequence is 16 residues long. With V trimmed by 4 bases and J by 3 bases, 11 bases remained unmatched. Per germline, CDR1 SGHDT and CDR2 YYEEEE. DNA for the CDR3: TGTGCCAGCAGCCGATGGGACAGGGAAAAAGGCTACGAGCAGTACTTC. This codes for CASSRWDREKGYEQYF.

This clonotype turned up a few times. The rearrangement joins TRBV6-4 to TRBJ2-1, with D tentatively TRBD1 (6 bases). V was pared by 4 bases and J by 7 bases, with 14 bases between. The germline CDR1 and CDR2 sequences are MRHNA and SNTAGT. The CDR3 contains 14 residues. CDR3 DNA: TGTGCCAGCAGTGTTGTGGGGCAGGGGAATGAGCAGTTCTTC. Amino acids: CASSVVGQGNEQFF.

V usage is TRBV29-1 and J usage is TRBJ1-1; possibly TRBD1 for D (5 bases). CDR1 and CDR2 (germline): SQVTM, ANQGSEA. CDR3 length: 14 residues. The V gene lost 2 bases and the J gene lost 3 bases, with 13 bases spanning the gap. The CDR3 sequence: CSVEWGQGHTEAFF. The CDR3 nucleotides read TGCAGCGTTGAATGGGGCCAGGGCCACACTGAAGCTTTCTTT.

This chain joins TRBV4-3 and TRBJ2-1; 13 bases agree with TRBD2. This CDR3 has 17 amino acids. V lost 4 bases and J lost 0; bases outside the gene matches: 3. In germline, CDR1 is LGHNA, CDR2 YSLEER. The CDR3 sequence is CASSPRLAGGSYNEQFF. CDR3 nucleotides: TGCGCCAGCAGCCCACGACTAGCGGGGGGCTCCTACAATGAGCAGTTCTTC.

The chain uses TRBV5-1 and TRBJ2-1; TRBD1 matches 8 bases. With V trimmed by 0 bases and J by 4 bases, 9 bases remained unmatched. The germline V gene has CDR1 SGHRS and CDR2 YFSETQ. The CDR3 has 17 amino acids. CDR3 amino acids: CASSLGAGGLTYNEQFF. CDR3 DNA: TGCGCCAGCAGCTTGGGGGCAGGGGGCTTGACGTACAATGAGCAGTTCTTC.

This rearrangement joins TRBV12-3 or TRBV12-4 to TRBJ2-5; possible D gene TRBD1, 6 bases. The CDR3 is made up of 16 amino acids. The ends were cut back, 5 bases at V and 2 bases at J, with 18 bases in the middle. CDR3 DNA: TGTGCCAGCAGTCCATTTTCAGGGGCTACACAAGAGACCCAGTACTTC. Its protein is CASSPFSGATQETQYF.

The chain combines TRBV5-1 with TRBJ2-7; possibly TRBD1 for D (5 bases). The germline gives CDR1 SGHRS, CDR2 YFSETQ. Trimming cost V 1 base and J 4 bases, with 18 bases left between them. This CDR3 is 16 amino acids long. The CDR3: CASSLNSGARRYEQYF. The CDR3 DNA sequence: TGCGCCAGCAGCTTGAATAGTGGGGCACGTCGGTACGAGCAGTACTTC.

The chain uses TRBV5-1 and TRBJ2-7; D may be TRBD1 (5 bases). This CDR3 contains 13 residues. CDR1 and CDR2 from the germline V gene are SGHRS and YFSETQ. Deletions cut 4 bases from V and 3 bases from J, with 11 bases between. CDR3 residues: CASSADDSYEQYF. CDR3 nucleotides: TGCGCCAGCAGCGCCGACGACAGCTACGAGCAGTACTTC.

This sequence joins TRBV6-1 and TRBJ2-7; a possible D gene is TRBD2 (5 bases). CDR3 size: 13 residues. CDR1 is MNHNS, CDR2 SASEGT, per germline. Trimming shortened V by 6 bases and J by 0 bases, and 9 bases separated the two germline ends. The CDR3 region has the DNA TGTGCCAGCAGAACACTAGACTCCTACGAGCAGTACTTC. This codes for CASRTLDSYEQYF.

This sequence joins TRBV7-2 and TRBJ2-7, with a weak D call TRBD1 (7 bases). CDR3 length: 12 amino acids. The germline V gene encodes CDR1 SGHTA and CDR2 FQGNSA. V was shortened by 11 bases and J by 1 base, with 12 bases between the two germline ends. CDR3 nucleotides: TGTGCCGGGAGGACAGGTTCCTACGAGCAGTACTTC. This encodes CAGRTGSYEQYF.

This clonotype appeared a few times. The J gene is TRBJ2-3, the V gene TRBV10-3; 12 bases fit TRBD2. The germline V gene has CDR1 ENHRY and CDR2 SYGVKD. The CDR3 sequence is 16 residues long. Trimming removed 5 bases from V and 5 bases from J; junction bases left unmatched: 8. This CDR3 is CAISPPTSGRGDTQYF. CDR3 nucleotide sequence: TGTGCCATCAGTCCACCGACTAGCGGGAGAGGAGATACGCAGTATTTT.

The chain is built from TRBV20-1 and TRBJ2-7; 11 nucleotides line up with TRBD1. The germline gives CDR1 DFQATT, CDR2 SNEGSKA (reference sequence). The CDR3 runs to 14 residues. The J segment lost 7 bases and the V segment lost 2 bases, leaving 7 bases of the junction unmatched. The CDR3 loop is CSARSGQGAGEQYF. DNA for the CDR3: TGCAGTGCTAGATCCGGACAGGGGGCAGGAGAGCAGTACTTC.

V is TRBV5-1 and J is TRBJ2-1; D may be TRBD1 or TRBD2 (6 bases each). CDR1 is SGHRS, CDR2 YFSETQ, per germline. The CDR3 sequence is 15 residues long. Deletions cut 0 bases from V and 7 bases from J, with 14 bases between. This CDR3 reads CASSLEGGMRNEQFF. CDR3 nucleotide sequence: TGCGCCAGCAGCTTGGAGGGGGGTATGAGGAATGAGCAGTTCTTC.

J is TRBJ1-1 and V is TRBV11-2, with TRBD1 matching over 10 bases. CDR1 is SGHAT and CDR2 is FQNNGV in the germline V gene. V lost 5 bases to trimming and J lost 6 bases; unmatched junction nucleotides: 9. The CDR3 sequence is 15 residues long. CDR3 coding DNA: TGTGCCAGCAGCATCCGACAGGGGGCTTCGGCTGAAGCTTTCTTT. Its protein is CASSIRQGASAEAFF. The full variable domain, rest sourced from reference TRBV11-2 and TRBJ1-1, is EAGVAQSPRYKIIEKRQSVAFWCNPISGHATLYWYQQILGQGPKLLIQFQNNGVVDDSQLPKDRFSAERLKGVDSTLKIQPAKLEDSAVYLCASSIRQGASAEAFFGQGTRLTVV.

This clonotype showed up just a few times. This chain connects TRBV6-1 to TRBJ2-1; the match to TRBD1 covers 12 bases. CDR1 and CDR2 from the germline V gene are MNHNS and SASEGT. The CDR3 covers 16 residues. Trimming at V came to 5 bases and at J to 10 bases, leaving 12 bases not matched to a gene. Here the CDR3 reads CASSPFPGQGAHEQFF. The CDR3 nucleotides are TGTGCCAGCAGTCCTTTTCCGGGACAGGGGGCCCACGAGCAGTTCTTC.

This clonotype was counted ten times or more. The chain is built from TRBV30 and TRBJ2-6; D unresolved. V shed 2 bases and J shed 1 base, with 9 bases lying between them. The CDR3 is 15 residues long. Germline CDR1 and CDR2: GTSNPN and SVGIG (reference sequence). CDR3 bases: TGTGCCTGGAGTCGACTGGCTTCTGGGGCCAACGTCCTGACTTTC. Encoded protein: CAWSRLASGANVLTF.